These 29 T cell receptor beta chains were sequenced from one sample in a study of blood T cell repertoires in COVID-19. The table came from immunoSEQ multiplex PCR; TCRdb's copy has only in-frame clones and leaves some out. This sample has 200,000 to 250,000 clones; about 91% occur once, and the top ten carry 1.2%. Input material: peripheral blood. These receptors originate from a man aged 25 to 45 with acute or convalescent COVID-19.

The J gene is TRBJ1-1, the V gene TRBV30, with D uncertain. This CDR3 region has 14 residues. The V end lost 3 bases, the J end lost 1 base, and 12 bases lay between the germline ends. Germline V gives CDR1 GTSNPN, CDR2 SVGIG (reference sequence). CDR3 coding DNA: TGTGCCTGGAGGGAGGACCCCCGGAACACTGAAGCTTTCTTT. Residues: CAWREDPRNTEAFF.

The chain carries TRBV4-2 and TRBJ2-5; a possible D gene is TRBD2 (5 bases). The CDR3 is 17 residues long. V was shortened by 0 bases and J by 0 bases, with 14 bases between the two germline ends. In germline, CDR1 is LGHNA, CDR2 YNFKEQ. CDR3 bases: TGTGCCAGCAGCCAAGATGGCTGGGAGTTTAACCAAGAGACCCAGTACTTC. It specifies CASSQDGWEFNQETQYF.

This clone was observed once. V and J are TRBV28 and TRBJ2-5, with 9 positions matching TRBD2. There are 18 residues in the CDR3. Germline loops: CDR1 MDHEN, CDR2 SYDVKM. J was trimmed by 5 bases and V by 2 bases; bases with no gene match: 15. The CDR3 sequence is CASSLGVAGARARETQYF. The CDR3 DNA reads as TGTGCCAGCAGTTTAGGGGTAGCGGGGGCCCGAGCTCGGGAGACCCAGTACTTC.

The CDR3 nucleotides are TGTGCCAGCAGCTTCTTGGCGGGACAGGGATTCGGGGAAGCTTTCTTT. Its protein is CASSFLAGQGFGEAFF. This chain joins TRBV11-2 and TRBJ1-1, with 9 bases identical to TRBD1. This CDR3 is built from 16 residues. The germline V gene encodes CDR1 SGHAT and CDR2 FQNNGV. With V trimmed by 3 bases and J by 8 bases, 13 bases remained unmatched.

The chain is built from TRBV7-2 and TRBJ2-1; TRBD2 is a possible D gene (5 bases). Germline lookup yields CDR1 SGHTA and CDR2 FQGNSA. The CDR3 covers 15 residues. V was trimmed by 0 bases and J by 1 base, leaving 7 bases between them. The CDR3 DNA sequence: TGTGCCAGCAGCTTAGCTACGGGATCCTACAATGAGCAGTTCTTC. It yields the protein CASSLATGSYNEQFF.

CDR3 bases: TGTGCCAGCAGCCCCCAGACAGGCTATGGCTACACCTTC. It codes for CASSPQTGYGYTF. The chain carries TRBV7-9 and TRBJ1-2, with D possibly being TRBD1 (6 bases). The CDR3 length is 13 residues. The ends were cut back, 5 bases at V and 4 bases at J, with 11 bases in the middle. Germline V gives CDR1 SEHNR, CDR2 FQNEAQ (reference sequence).

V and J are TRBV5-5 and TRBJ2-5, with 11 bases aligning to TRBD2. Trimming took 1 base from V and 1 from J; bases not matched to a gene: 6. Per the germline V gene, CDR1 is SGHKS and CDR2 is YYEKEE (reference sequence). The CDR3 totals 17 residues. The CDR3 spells CASSLHPSGGSQETQYF. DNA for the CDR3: TGTGCCAGCAGCTTGCATCCTAGCGGGGGGTCCCAAGAGACCCAGTACTTC.

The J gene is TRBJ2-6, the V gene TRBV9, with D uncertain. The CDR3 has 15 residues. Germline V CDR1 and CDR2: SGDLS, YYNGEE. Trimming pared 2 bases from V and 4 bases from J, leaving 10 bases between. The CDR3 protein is CASSVHSGGANVLTF. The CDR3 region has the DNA TGTGCCAGCAGCGTTCACAGTGGCGGGGCCAACGTCCTGACTTTC.

This chain's CDR3 is CANAGTDTQYF. CDR3 nucleotide sequence: TGTGCCAACGCGGGCACAGATACGCAGTATTTT. The chain couples TRBV19 to TRBJ2-3; unclear D gene. V was trimmed by 10 bases and J by 1 base, leaving 6 bases between them. Per germline, CDR1 LNHDA and CDR2 SQIVND (reference sequence). This CDR3 spans 11 amino acids. Looking up the rest from reference TRBV19 and TRBJ2-3 gives the full variable domain: DGGITQSPKYLFRKEGQNVTLSCEQNLNHDAMYWYRQDPGQGLRLIYYSQIVNDFQKGDIAEGYSVSREKKESFPLTVTSAQKNPTAFYLCANAGTDTQYFGPGTRLTVL.

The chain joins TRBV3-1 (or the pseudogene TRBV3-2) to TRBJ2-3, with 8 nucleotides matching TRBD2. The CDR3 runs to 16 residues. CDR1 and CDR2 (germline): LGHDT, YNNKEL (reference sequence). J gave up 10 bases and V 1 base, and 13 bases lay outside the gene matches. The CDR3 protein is CASSQGASGPVQAQYF. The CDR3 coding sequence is TGTGCCAGCAGCCAAGGGGCTAGCGGGCCTGTACAGGCGCAGTATTTT.

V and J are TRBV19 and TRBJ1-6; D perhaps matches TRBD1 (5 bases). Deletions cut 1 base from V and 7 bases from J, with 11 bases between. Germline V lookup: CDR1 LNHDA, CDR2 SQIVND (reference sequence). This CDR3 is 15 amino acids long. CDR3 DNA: TGTGCCAGTAGTATAGGGGGCAGCTGGAATTCACCCCTCCACTTT. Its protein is CASSIGGSWNSPLHF.

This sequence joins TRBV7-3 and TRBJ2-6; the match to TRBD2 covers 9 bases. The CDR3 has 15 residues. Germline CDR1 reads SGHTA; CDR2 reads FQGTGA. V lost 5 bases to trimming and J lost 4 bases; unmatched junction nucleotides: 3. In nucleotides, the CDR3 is TGTGCCAGCAGCCCTACTAGCGGGGGGGCCAACGTCCTGACTTTC. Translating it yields CASSPTSGGANVLTF.

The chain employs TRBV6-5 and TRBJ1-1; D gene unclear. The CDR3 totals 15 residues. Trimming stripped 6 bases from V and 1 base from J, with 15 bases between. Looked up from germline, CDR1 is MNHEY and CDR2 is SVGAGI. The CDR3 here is CASRNLDGKNTEAFF. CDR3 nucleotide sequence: TGTGCCAGCAGAAACTTGGACGGGAAGAACACTGAAGCTTTCTTT.

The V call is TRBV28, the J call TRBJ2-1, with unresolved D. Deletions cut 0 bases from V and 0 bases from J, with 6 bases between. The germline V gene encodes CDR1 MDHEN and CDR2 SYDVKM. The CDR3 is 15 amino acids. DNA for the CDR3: TGTGCCAGCAGTTTATGGTCCCACTCCTACAATGAGCAGTTCTTC. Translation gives CASSLWSHSYNEQFF.

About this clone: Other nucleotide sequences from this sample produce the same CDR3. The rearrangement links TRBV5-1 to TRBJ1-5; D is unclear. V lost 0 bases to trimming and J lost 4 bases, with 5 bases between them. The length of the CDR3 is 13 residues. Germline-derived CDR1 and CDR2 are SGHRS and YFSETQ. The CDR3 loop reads CASSLDINQPQHF. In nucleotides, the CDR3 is TGCGCCAGCAGCTTGGACATAAATCAGCCCCAGCATTTT.

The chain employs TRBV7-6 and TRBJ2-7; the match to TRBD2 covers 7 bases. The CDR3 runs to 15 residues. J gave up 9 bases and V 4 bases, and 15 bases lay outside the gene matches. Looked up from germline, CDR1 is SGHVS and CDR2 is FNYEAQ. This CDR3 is CASSYDPHGGGGQYF. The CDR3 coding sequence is TGTGCCAGCAGCTATGACCCCCATGGTGGCGGGGGGCAGTACTTC.

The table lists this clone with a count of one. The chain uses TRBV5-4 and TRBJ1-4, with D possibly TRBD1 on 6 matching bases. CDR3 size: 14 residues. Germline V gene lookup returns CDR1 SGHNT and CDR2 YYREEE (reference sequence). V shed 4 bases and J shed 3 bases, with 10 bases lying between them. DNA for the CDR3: TGTGCCAGCAGCCAGGGGACGTCTAATGAAAAACTGTTTTTT. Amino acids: CASSQGTSNEKLFF.

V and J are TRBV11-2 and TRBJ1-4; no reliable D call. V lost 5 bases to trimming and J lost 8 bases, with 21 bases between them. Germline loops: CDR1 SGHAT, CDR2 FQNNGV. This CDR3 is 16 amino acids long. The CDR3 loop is CASSATSWVQAEKLFF. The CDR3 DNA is TGTGCCAGCAGCGCGACCAGTTGGGTTCAGGCGGAAAAACTGTTTTTT.

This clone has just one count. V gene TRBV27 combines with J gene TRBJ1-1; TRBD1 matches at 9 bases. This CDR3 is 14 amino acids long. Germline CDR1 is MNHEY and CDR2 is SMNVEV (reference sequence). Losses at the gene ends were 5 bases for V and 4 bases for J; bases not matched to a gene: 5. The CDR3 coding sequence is TGTGCCAGCAGTGCGCGGGACAGGGTCACTGAAGCTTTCTTT. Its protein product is CASSARDRVTEAFF.

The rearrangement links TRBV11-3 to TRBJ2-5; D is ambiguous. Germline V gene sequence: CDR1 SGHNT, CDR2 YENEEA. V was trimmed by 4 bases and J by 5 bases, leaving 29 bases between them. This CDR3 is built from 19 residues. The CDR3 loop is CASSSTLQTPLGRWETQYF. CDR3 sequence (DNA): TGTGCCAGCAGCTCCACCCTTCAAACGCCCCTAGGTCGGTGGGAGACCCAGTACTTC. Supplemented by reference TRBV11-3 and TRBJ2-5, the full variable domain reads EAGVVQSPRYKIIEKKQPVAFWCNPISGHNTLYWYLQNLGQGPELLIRYENEEAVDDSQLPKDRFSAERLKGVDSTLKIQPAELGDSAVYLCASSSTLQTPLGRWETQYFGPGTRLLVL.

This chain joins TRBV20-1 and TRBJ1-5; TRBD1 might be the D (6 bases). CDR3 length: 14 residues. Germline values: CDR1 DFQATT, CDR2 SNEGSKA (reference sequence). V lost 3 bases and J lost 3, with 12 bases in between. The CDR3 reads CSASGGRVNQPQHF. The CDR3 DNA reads TGCAGTGCTAGTGGGGGGCGCGTCAATCAGCCCCAGCATTTT.

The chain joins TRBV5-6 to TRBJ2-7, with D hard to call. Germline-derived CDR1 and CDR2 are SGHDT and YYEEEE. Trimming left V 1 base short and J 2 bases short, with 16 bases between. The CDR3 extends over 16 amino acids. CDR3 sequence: CASSLNGHWSTYEQYF. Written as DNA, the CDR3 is TGTGCCAGCAGCTTGAACGGCCATTGGAGCACCTACGAGCAGTACTTC.

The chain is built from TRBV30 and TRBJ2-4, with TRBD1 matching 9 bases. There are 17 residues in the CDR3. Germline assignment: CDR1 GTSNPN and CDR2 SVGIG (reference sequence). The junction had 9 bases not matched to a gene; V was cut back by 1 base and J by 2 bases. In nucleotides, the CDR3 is TGTGCCTGGAGTGACCACGGGACAGGGTGGACCAAAAACATTCAGTACTTC. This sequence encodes CAWSDHGTGWTKNIQYF. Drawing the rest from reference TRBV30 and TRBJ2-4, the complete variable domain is SQTIHQWPATLVQPVGSPLSLECTVEGTSNPNLYWYRQAAGRGLQLLFYSVGIGQISSEVPQNLSASRPQDRQFILSSKKLLLSDSGFYLCAWSDHGTGWTKNIQYFGAGTRLSVL.

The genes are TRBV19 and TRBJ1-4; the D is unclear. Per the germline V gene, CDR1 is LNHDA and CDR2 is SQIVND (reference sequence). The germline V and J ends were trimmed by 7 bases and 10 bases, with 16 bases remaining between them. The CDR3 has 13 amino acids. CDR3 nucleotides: TGTGCCAGTACCCCGGGTCCCGTGGGAAAACTGTTTTTT. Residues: CASTPGPVGKLFF.

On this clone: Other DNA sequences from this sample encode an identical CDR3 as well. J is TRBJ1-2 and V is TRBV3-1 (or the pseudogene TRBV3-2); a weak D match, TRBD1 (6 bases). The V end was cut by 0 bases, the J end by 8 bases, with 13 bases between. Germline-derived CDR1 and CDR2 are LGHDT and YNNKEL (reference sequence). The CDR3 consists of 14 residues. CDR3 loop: CASSQDRGRGGYTF. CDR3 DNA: TGTGCCAGCAGCCAAGATCGCGGCAGGGGCGGCTACACCTTC.

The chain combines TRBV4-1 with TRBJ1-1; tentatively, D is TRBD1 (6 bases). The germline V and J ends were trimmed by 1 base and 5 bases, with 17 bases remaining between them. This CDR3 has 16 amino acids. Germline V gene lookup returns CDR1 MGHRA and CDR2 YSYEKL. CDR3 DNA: TGCGCCAGCAGCCAAGTGAAATTACAGGGAAAAACTGAAGCTTTCTTT. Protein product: CASSQVKLQGKTEAFF.

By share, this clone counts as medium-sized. This chain's CDR3 is CASTKTGGKGLETQYF. DNA for the CDR3: TGTGCCAGCACAAAAACAGGGGGCAAGGGTCTCGAGACCCAGTACTTC. The chain couples TRBV3-1 (or the pseudogene TRBV3-2) to TRBJ2-5, with 9 bases fitting TRBD1. The CDR3 length is 16 residues. Unmatched junction bases numbered 14, after V lost 7 bases and J lost 5 bases. Looked up from germline, CDR1 is LGHDT and CDR2 is YNNKEL (reference sequence).

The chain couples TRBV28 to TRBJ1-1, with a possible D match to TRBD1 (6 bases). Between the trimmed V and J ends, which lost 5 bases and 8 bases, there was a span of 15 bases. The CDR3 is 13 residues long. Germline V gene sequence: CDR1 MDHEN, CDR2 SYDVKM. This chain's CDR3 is CASSPHRELEAFF. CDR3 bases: TGTGCCAGCAGTCCACACAGGGAATTGGAAGCTTTCTTT.

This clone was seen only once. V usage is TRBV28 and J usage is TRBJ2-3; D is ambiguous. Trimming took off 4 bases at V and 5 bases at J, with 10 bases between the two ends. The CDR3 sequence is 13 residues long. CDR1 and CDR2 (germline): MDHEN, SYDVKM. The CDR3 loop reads CASSSFLLDTQYF. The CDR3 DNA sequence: TGTGCCAGCAGTTCCTTCTTGTTAGATACGCAGTATTTT.